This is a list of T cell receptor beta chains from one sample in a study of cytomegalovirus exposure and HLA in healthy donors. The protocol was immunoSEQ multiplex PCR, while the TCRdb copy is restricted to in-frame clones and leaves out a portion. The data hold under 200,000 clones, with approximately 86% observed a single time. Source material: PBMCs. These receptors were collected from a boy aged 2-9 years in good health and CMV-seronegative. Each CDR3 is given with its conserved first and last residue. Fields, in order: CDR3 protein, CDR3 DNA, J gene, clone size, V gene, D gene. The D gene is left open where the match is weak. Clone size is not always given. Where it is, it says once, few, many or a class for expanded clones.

CDR3: CAWSLGTQETQYF; DNA: TGTGCCTGGAGCCTAGGAACCCAAGAGACCCAGTACTTC; J: TRBJ2-5; size: .; V: TRBV30; D: .
CDR3: CASSQDRGSTEAFF; DNA: TGTGCCAGCAGCCAGGACAGGGGGAGCACTGAAGCTTTCTTT; J: TRBJ1-1; size: .; V: TRBV4-2; D: TRBD1
CDR3: CASSEDGYINQPQHF; DNA: TGTGCCAGCAGCGAAGACGGGTATATCAATCAGCCCCAGCATTTT; J: TRBJ1-5; size: .; V: TRBV9; D: .
CDR3: CASSEQGRSPLHF; DNA: TGTGCCAGCAGCGAACAGGGGAGGTCACCCCTCCACTTT; J: TRBJ1-6; size: .; V: TRBV9; D: TRBD1
CDR3: CASSLSPVDRDETQYF; DNA: TGTGCCAGCAGCTTGAGCCCAGTAGACAGGGATGAGACCCAGTACTTC; J: TRBJ2-5; size: .; V: TRBV11-1; D: TRBD1
CDR3: CASRETGTYEQYF; DNA: TGTGCCAGCAGAGAAACAGGGACCTACGAGCAGTACTTC; J: TRBJ2-7; size: .; V: TRBV28; D: .
CDR3: CASSLPSGFNTEAFF; DNA: TGTGCCAGCAGCTTGCCGTCAGGATTTAACACTGAAGCTTTCTTT; J: TRBJ1-1; size: .; V: TRBV11-2; D: .
CDR3: CASSTEFDWAHGEQYF; DNA: TGTGCCAGTAGTACCGAGTTTGATTGGGCGCATGGAGAGCAGTACTTC; J: TRBJ2-7; size: .; V: TRBV19; D: .
CDR3: CASSVGAEETQYF; DNA: TGTGCCAGCAGCGTTGGGGCCGAAGAGACCCAGTACTTC; J: TRBJ2-5; size: .; V: TRBV9; D: .
CDR3: CASSLQGQGACEQYF; DNA: TGTGCCAGCAGCCTTCAGGGACAGGGGGCATGCGAGCAGTACTTC; J: TRBJ2-7; size: .; V: TRBV7-2; D: TRBD1
CDR3: CASSPAPEDTQYF; DNA: TGTGCCAGCAGCCCCGCGCCCGAAGATACGCAGTATTTT; J: TRBJ2-3; size: .; V: TRBV13; D: .
CDR3: CASSPTPFTGLDGYTF; DNA: TGTGCCAGCAGTCCCACCCCTTTTACAGGTCTGGATGGCTACACCTTC; J: TRBJ1-2; size: .; V: TRBV27; D: .
CDR3: CASSYSRRGNTQYF; DNA: TGTGCCAGCAGTTACTCCCGCCGGGGGAATACGCAGTATTTT; J: TRBJ2-3; size: .; V: TRBV6-5; D: .
CDR3: CAISESITGVNEKLFF; DNA: TGTGCCATCAGTGAGTCCATTACAGGGGTGAATGAAAAACTGTTTTTT; J: TRBJ1-4; size: once; V: TRBV10-3; D: TRBD1
CDR3: CAWGRGRLGDEQFF; DNA: TGTGCCTGGGGTCGAGGGAGGTTAGGGGATGAGCAGTTCTTC; J: TRBJ2-1; size: .; V: TRBV30; D: .
CDR3: CASSLSGTHTQYF; DNA: TGTGCCAGCAGTTTATCGGGCACGCATACGCAGTATTTT; J: TRBJ2-3; size: .; V: TRBV27; D: .
CDR3: CASSLDPGIGDTQYF; DNA: TGCGCCAGCAGCTTGGACCCAGGGATTGGAGATACGCAGTATTTT; J: TRBJ2-3; size: .; V: TRBV5-1; D: .
CDR3: CAVRVQGGEKLFF; DNA: TGTGCCGTCAGGGTCCAGGGCGGTGAAAAACTGTTTTTT; J: TRBJ1-4; size: .; V: TRBV10-3; D: .
CDR3: CASGTGGKARELFF; DNA: TGCGCCAGCGGGACAGGGGGCAAAGCCCGGGAGCTGTTTTTT; J: TRBJ2-2; size: .; V: TRBV10-2; D: TRBD1
CDR3: CASSRDKNTGELFF; DNA: TGTGCCAGCAGCCGGGACAAGAACACCGGGGAGCTGTTTTTT; J: TRBJ2-2; size: .; V: TRBV6-4; D: .
CDR3: CASSLQVSGQPQHF; DNA: TGTGCCAGCAGTCTACAGGTGTCAGGTCAGCCCCAGCATTTT; J: TRBJ1-5; size: few; V: TRBV6-6; D: .
CDR3: CAWRKLAVNNEQFF; DNA: TGTGCCTGGAGAAAACTAGCGGTTAACAATGAGCAGTTCTTC; J: TRBJ2-1; size: .; V: TRBV30; D: TRBD2
CDR3: CASRRRREEGYEQYF; DNA: TGTGCCAGCAGGCGACGCAGGGAGGAGGGCTACGAGCAGTACTTC; J: TRBJ2-7; size: .; V: TRBV2; D: .
CDR3: CASSFTGTSEFF; DNA: TGTGCCAGCAGCTTCACCGGGACTAGCGAGTTCTTC; J: TRBJ2-1; size: few; V: TRBV5-6; D: TRBD2
CDR3: CASSLRQGDTDTQYF; DNA: TGTGCCAGCTCACTCCGACAGGGGGACACAGATACGCAGTATTTT; J: TRBJ2-3; size: .; V: TRBV18; D: TRBD1
CDR3: CASSPGQGGTNEKLFF; DNA: TGTGCCAGCAGCCCCGGACAGGGGGGGACTAATGAAAAACTGTTTTTT; J: TRBJ1-4; size: .; V: TRBV28; D: TRBD1
CDR3: CAISVQEGAGEQYF; DNA: TGTGCCATCAGTGTCCAAGAGGGGGCTGGCGAGCAGTACTTC; J: TRBJ2-7; size: .; V: TRBV10-3; D: TRBD1
CDR3: CASSARQGTWGTDTQYF; DNA: TGTGCCAGCAGCGCCCGACAGGGCACCTGGGGCACAGATACGCAGTATTTT; J: TRBJ2-3; size: .; V: TRBV27; D: TRBD1
CDR3: CASSSRDRDYEQYF; DNA: TGTGCCAGCAGTTCCCGGGACAGGGACTACGAGCAGTACTTC; J: TRBJ2-7; size: .; V: TRBV27; D: TRBD1
CDR3: CASSPPGRRVPPQHF; DNA: TGTGCCAGCTCACCACCGGGACGGAGGGTTCCGCCCCAGCATTTT; J: TRBJ1-5; size: .; V: TRBV18; D: .
CDR3: CASRQGRATEAFF; DNA: TGTGCCAGCAGACAGGGTAGGGCCACTGAAGCTTTCTTT; J: TRBJ1-1; size: once; V: TRBV6-6; D: .
CDR3: CASSLLPGSLDNEQFF; DNA: TGTGCCAGCAGCTTACTCCCCGGGAGTCTAGACAATGAGCAGTTCTTC; J: TRBJ2-1; size: once; V: TRBV7-2; D: .
CDR3: CSVEGGTGAFTDTQYF; DNA: TGCAGCGTTGAAGGTGGGACAGGGGCCTTCACAGATACGCAGTATTTT; J: TRBJ2-3; size: .; V: TRBV29-1; D: TRBD1
CDR3: CASGGETQYF; DNA: TGTGCCAGCGGAGGGGAGACCCAGTACTTC; J: TRBJ2-5; size: few; V: TRBV2; D: .
CDR3: CASSSGLNTEAFF; DNA: TGTGCCAGTAGTAGCGGGCTGAACACTGAAGCTTTCTTT; J: TRBJ1-1; size: once; V: TRBV19; D: .
CDR3: CASSSTQGAAYGYTF; DNA: TGTGCCAGCAGCTCTACACAGGGGGCTGCCTATGGCTACACCTTC; J: TRBJ1-2; size: .; V: TRBV7-3; D: TRBD1
CDR3: CASSVGKTGRNYGYTF; DNA: TGTGCCAGCAGCGTAGGGAAGACAGGGAGGAACTATGGCTACACCTTC; J: TRBJ1-2; size: .; V: TRBV9; D: TRBD1
CDR3: CASSPGLAGVGDTGELFF; DNA: TGTGCCAGCAGCCCGGGACTAGCGGGGGTGGGGGACACCGGGGAGCTGTTTTTT; J: TRBJ2-2; size: once; V: TRBV9; D: TRBD2
CDR3: CASRYGQGATDTQYF; DNA: TGTGCCAGCAGGTACGGACAGGGCGCCACAGATACGCAGTATTTT; J: TRBJ2-3; size: few; V: TRBV6-1; D: TRBD1
CDR3: CASSQIKPSLAGVSTVNEQFF; DNA: TGTGCCAGCAGCCAAATAAAACCCTCCCTAGCGGGAGTAAGTACCGTCAATGAGCAGTTCTTC; J: TRBJ2-1; size: .; V: TRBV4-2; D: TRBD2
CDR3: CASSVGGTGVNEQFF; DNA: TGTGCCAGCAGCGTAGGAGGGACAGGGGTGAATGAGCAGTTCTTC; J: TRBJ2-1; size: .; V: TRBV7-8; D: TRBD1
CDR3: CASSLGMGAEKLFF; DNA: TGTGCCAGCAGTCTAGGCATGGGGGCTGAAAAACTGTTTTTT; J: TRBJ1-4; size: .; V: TRBV27; D: .
CDR3: CASSPSSRHSEAFF; DNA: TGCGCCAGCAGCCCTTCATCGCGGCATTCTGAAGCTTTCTTT; J: TRBJ1-1; size: .; V: TRBV5-1; D: .